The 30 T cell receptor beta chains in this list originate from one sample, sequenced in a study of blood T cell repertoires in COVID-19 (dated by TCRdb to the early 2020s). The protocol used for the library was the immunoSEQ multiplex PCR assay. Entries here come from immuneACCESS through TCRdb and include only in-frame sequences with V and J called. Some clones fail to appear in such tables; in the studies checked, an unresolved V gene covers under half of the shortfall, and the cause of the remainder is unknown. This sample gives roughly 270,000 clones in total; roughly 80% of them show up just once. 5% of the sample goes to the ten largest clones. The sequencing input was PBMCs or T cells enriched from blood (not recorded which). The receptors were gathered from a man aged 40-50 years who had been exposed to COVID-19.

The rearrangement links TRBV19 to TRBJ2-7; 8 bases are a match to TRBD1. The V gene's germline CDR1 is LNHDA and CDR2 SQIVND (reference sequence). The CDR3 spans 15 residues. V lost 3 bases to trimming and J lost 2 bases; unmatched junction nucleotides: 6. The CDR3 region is CASSISTGGTYEQYF. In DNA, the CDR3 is TGTGCCAGTAGTATTTCTACAGGGGGAACCTACGAGCAGTACTTC.

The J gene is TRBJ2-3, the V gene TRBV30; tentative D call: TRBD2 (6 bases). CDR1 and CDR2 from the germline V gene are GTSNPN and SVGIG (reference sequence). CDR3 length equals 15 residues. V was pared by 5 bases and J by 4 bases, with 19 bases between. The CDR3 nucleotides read TGTGCCTGGGCGGGGCTGACTAGGTTCCCAGATACGCAGTATTTT. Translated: CAWAGLTRFPDTQYF.

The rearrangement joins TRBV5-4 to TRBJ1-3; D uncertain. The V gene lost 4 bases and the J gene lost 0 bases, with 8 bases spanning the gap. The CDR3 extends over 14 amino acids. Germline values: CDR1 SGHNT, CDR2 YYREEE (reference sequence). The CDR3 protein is CASSAALSGNTIYF. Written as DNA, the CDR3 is TGTGCCAGCAGCGCGGCCCTCTCTGGAAACACCATATATTTT.

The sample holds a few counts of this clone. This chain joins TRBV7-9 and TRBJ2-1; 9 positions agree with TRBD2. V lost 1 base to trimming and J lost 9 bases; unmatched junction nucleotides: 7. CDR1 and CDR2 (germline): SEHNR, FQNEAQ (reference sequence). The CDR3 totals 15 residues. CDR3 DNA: TGTGCCAGCAGCTTAGTAGTACTAGCGGGCGGTGAGCAGTTCTTC. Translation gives CASSLVVLAGGEQFF.

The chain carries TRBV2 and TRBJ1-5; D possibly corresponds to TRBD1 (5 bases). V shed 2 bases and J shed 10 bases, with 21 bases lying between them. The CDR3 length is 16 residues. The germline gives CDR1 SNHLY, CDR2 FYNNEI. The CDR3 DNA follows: TGTGCCAGCAGTGAATTAAGGAGCGGGGGGTCTGGACCCCAGCATTTT. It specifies CASSELRSGGSGPQHF.

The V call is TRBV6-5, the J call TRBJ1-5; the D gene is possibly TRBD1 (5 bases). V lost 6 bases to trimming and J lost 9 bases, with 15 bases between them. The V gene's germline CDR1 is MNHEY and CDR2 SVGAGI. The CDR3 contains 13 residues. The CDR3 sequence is CASSQNGGRPQHF. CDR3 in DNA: TGTGCCAGCAGCCAGAACGGGGGAAGGCCCCAGCATTTT.

CDR3 in amino acids: CASTKPGQAYTGELFF. CDR3 nucleotide sequence: TGTGCCAGCACCAAACCGGGACAGGCATACACCGGGGAGCTGTTTTTT. The chain recombines TRBV5-4 with TRBJ2-2, with 8 bases fitting TRBD1. The CDR3 totals 16 residues. V dropped 6 bases and J dropped 3; count of bases not matched to a gene: 10. Germline CDR1 reads SGHNT; CDR2 reads YYREEE (reference sequence).

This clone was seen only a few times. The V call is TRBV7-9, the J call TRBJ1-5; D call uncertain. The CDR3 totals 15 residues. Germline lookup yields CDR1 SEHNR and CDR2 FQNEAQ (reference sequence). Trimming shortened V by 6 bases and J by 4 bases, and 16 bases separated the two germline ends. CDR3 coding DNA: TGTGCCAGCAGTCCGCCGGGCGGGTTAAATCAGCCCCAGCATTTT. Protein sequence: CASSPPGGLNQPQHF.

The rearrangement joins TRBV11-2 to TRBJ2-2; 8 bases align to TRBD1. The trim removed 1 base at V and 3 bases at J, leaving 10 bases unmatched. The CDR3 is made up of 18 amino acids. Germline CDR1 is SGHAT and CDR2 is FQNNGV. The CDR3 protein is CASSLAHLRGHDTGELFF. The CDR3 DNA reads TGTGCCAGCAGCTTAGCCCATCTCAGGGGGCATGACACCGGGGAGCTGTTTTTT.

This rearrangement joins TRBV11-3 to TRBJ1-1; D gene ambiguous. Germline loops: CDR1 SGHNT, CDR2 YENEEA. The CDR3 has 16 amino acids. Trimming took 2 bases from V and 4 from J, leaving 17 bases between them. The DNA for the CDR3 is TGTGCCAGCAGCTTAAATTCTCCAGGTCGGGGCACTGAAGCTTTCTTT. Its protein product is CASSLNSPGRGTEAFF.

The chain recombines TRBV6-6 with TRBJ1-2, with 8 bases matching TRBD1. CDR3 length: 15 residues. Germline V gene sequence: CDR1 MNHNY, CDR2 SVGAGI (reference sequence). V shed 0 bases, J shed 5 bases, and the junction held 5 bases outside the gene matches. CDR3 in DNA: TGTGCCAGCAGTTACTCGGGACAGGAGACTTATGGCTACACCTTC. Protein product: CASSYSGQETYGYTF.

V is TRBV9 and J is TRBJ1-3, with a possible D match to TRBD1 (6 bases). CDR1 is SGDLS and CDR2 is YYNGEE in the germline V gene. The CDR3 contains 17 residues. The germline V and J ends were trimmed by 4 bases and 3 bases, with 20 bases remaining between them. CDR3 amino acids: CASSPLTTGEFGNTIYF. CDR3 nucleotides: TGTGCCAGCAGCCCCTTAACGACAGGAGAGTTTGGAAACACCATATATTTT.

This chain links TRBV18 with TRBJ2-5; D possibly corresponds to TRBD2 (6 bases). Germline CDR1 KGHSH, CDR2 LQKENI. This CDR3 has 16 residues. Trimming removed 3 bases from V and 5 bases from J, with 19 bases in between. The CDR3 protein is CASSPPSVSAGETQYF. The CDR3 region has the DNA TGTGCCAGCTCACCCCCCTCGGTCTCGGCGGGGGAGACCCAGTACTTC. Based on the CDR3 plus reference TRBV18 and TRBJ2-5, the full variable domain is NAGVMQNPRHLVRRRGQEARLRCSPMKGHSHVYWYRQLPEEGLKFMVYLQKENIIDESGMPKERFSAEFPKEGPSILRIQQVVRGDSAAYFCASSPPSVSAGETQYFGPGTRLLVL.

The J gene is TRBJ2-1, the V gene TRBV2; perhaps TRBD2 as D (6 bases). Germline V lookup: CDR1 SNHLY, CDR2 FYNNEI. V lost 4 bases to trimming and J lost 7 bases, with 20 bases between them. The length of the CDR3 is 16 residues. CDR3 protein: CASSAEVTRLSNEQFF. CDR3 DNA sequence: TGTGCCAGCAGTGCAGAGGTGACTAGGCTCAGTAATGAGCAGTTCTTC.

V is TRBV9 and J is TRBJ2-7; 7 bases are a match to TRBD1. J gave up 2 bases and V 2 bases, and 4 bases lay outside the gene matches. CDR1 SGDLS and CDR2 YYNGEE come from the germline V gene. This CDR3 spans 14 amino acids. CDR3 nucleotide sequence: TGTGCCAGCAGCGTCGGACAGGTAACCTACGAGCAGTACTTC. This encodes CASSVGQVTYEQYF.

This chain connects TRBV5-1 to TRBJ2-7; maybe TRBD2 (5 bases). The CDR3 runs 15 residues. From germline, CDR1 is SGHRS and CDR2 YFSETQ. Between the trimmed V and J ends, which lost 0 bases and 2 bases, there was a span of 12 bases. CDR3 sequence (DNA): TGCGCCAGCAGCTTGGAGGCGGGCCGAACCTACGAGCAGTACTTC. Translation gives CASSLEAGRTYEQYF.

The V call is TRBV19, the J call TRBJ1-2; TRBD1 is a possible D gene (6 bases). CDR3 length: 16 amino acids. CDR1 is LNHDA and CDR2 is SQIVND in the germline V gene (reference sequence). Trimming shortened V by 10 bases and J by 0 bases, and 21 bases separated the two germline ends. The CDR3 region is CAISHPGEPANYGYTF. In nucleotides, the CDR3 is TGTGCCATCTCACACCCAGGGGAGCCCGCTAACTATGGCTACACCTTC.

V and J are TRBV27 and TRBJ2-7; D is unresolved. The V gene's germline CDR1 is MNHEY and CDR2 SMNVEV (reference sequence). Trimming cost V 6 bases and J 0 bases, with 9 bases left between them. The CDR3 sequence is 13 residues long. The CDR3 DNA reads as TGTGCCAGCAGCCCGACTCCCTCCTACGAGCAGTACTTC. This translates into CASSPTPSYEQYF.

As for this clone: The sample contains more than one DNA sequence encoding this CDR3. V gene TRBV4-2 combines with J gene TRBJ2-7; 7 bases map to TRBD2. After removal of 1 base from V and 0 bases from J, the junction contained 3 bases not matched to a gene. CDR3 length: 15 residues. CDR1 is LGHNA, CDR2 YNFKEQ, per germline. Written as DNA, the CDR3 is TGTGCCAGCAGCCAAGGCGGCGGGAGCTCCTACGAGCAGTACTTC. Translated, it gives CASSQGGGSSYEQYF.

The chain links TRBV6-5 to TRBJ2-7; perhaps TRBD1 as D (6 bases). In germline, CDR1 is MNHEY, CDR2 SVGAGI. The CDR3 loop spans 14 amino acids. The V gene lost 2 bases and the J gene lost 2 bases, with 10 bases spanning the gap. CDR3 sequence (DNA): TGTGCCAGCAGTTACGCCAGGACAGCCTACGAGCAGTACTTC. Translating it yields CASSYARTAYEQYF.

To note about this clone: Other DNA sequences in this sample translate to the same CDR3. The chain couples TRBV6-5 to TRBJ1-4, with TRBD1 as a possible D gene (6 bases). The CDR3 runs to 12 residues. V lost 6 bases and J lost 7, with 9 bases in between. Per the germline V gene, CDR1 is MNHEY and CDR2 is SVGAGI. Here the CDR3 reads CASRQGGEKLFF. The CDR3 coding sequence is TGTGCCAGCAGGCAAGGGGGTGAAAAACTGTTTTTT.

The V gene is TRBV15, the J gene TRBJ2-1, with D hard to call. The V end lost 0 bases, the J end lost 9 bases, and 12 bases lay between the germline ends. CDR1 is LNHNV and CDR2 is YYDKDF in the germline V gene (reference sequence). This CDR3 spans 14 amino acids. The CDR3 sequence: CATSRDPQFGEQFF. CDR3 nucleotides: TGTGCCACCAGCAGAGATCCACAGTTCGGTGAGCAGTTCTTC.

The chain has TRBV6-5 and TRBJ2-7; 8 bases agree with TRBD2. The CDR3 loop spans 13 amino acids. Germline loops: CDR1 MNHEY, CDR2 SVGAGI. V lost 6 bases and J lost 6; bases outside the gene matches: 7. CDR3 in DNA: TGTGCCAGCAGAGCGGGGGAGTCGAGCGAGCAGTACTTC. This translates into CASRAGESSEQYF.

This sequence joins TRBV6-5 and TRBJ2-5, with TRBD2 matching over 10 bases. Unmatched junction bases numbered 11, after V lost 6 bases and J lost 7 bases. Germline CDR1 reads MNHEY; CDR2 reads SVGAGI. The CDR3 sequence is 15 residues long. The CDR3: CASSPAGGGQRTQYF. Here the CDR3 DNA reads TGTGCCAGCAGCCCAGCGGGAGGGGGGCAGAGGACCCAGTACTTC.

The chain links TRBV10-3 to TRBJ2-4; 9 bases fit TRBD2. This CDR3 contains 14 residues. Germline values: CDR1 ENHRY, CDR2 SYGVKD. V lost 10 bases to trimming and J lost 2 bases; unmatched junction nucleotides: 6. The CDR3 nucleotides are TGTGCCAGTCGGACTAGCGAGACCAAAAACATTCAGTACTTC. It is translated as CASRTSETKNIQYF.

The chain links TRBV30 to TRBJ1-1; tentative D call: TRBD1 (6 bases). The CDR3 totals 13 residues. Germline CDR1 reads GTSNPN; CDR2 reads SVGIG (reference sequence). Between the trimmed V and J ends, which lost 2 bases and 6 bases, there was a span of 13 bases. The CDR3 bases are TGTGCCTGGAGTTTTAGGGGGAGTTCTGAAGCTTTCTTT. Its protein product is CAWSFRGSSEAFF.

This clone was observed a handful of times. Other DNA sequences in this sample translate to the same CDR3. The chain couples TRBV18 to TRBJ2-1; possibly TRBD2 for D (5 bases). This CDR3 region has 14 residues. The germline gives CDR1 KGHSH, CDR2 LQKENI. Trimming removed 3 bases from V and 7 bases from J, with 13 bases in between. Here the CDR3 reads CASSPTREGNEQFF. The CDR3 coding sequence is TGTGCCAGCTCACCTACTAGAGAAGGAAATGAGCAGTTCTTC.

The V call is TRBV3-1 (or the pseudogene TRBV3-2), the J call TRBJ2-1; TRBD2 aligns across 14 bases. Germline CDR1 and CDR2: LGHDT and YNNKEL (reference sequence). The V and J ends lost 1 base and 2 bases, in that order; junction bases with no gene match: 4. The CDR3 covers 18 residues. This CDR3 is CASSQAGLAGGPYNEQFF. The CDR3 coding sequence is TGTGCCAGCAGCCAAGCCGGACTAGCGGGAGGACCCTACAATGAGCAGTTCTTC.

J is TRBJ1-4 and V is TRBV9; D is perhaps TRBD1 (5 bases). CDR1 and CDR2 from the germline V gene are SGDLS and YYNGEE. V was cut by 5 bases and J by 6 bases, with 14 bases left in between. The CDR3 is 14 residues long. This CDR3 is CASSPGTLDEKLFF. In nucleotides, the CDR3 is TGTGCCAGCAGTCCCGGGACTTTGGATGAAAAACTGTTTTTT.

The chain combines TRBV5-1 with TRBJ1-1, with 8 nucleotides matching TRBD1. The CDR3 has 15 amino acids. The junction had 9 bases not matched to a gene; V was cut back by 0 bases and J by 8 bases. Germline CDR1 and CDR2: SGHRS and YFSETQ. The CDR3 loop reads CASSLVSGGNNEAFF. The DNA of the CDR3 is TGCGCCAGCAGCTTGGTTTCAGGGGGCAACAACGAAGCTTTCTTT.